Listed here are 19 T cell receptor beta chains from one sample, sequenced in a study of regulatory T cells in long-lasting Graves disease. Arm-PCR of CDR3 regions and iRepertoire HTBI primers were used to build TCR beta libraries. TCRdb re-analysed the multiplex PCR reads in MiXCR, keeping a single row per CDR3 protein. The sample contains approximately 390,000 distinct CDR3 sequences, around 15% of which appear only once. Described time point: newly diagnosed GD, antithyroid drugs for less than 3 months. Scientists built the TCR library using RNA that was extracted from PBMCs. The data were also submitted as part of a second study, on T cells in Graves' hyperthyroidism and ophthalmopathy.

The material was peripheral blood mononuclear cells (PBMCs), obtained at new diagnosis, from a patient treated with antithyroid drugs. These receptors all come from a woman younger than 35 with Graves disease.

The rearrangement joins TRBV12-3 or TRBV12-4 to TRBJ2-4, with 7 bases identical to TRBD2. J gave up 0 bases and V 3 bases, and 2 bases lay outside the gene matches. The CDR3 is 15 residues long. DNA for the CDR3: TGTGCCAGCAGTTTCGGCGGGAGAGCCAAAAACATTCAGTACTTC. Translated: CASSFGGRAKNIQYF.

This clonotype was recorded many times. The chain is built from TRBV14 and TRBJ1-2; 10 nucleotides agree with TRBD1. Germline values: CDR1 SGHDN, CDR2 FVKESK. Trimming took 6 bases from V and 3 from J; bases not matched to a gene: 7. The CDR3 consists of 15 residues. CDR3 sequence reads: CASSYGTGDYYGYTF. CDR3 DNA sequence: TGTGCCAGCAGTTACGGGACAGGGGATTACTATGGCTACACCTTC.

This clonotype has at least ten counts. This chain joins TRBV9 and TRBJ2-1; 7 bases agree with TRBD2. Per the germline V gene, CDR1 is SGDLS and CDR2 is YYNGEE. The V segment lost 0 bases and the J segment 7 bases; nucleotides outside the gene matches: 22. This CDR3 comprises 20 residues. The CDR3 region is CASSVDPGGGGNRVGNEQFF. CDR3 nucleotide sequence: TGTGCCAGCAGCGTAGACCCGGGAGGCGGAGGAAATCGGGTTGGTAATGAGCAGTTCTTC.

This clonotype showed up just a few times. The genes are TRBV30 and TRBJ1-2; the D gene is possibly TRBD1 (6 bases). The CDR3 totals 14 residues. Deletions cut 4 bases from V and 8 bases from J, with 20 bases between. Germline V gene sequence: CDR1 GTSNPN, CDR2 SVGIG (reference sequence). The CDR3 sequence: CAWNVWAGERGYTF. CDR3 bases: TGTGCCTGGAATGTTTGGGCAGGGGAGCGGGGCTACACCTTC. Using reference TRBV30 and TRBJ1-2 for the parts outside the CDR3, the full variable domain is SQTIHQWPATLVQPVGSPLSLECTVEGTSNPNLYWYRQAAGRGLQLLFYSVGIGQISSEVPQNLSASRPQDRQFILSSKKLLLSDSGFYLCAWNVWAGERGYTFGSGTRLTVV.

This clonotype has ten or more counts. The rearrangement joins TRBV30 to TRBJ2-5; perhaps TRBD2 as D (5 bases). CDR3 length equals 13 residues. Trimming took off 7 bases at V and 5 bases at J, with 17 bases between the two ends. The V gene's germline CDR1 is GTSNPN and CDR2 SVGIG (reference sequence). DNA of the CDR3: TGTGCCTACCGGACCGTAACTAGGGAGACCCAGTACTTC. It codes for CAYRTVTRETQYF. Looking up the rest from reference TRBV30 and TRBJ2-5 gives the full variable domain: SQTIHQWPATLVQPVGSPLSLECTVEGTSNPNLYWYRQAAGRGLQLLFYSVGIGQISSEVPQNLSASRPQDRQFILSSKKLLLSDSGFYLCAYRTVTRETQYFGPGTRLLVL.

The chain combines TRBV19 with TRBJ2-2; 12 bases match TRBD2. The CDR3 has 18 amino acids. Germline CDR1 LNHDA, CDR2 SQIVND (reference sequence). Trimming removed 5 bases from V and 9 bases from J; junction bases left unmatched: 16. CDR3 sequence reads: CASSPRTSGIPGMRELFF. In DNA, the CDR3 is TGTGCCAGTAGTCCCCGGACTAGCGGGATCCCCGGGATGAGGGAGCTGTTTTTT.

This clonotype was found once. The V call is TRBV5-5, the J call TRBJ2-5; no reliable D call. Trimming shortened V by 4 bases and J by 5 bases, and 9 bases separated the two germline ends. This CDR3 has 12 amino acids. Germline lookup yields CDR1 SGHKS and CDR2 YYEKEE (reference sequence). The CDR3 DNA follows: TGTGCCAGCAGCGCCCATTGGGAGACCCAGTACTTC. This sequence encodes CASSAHWETQYF.

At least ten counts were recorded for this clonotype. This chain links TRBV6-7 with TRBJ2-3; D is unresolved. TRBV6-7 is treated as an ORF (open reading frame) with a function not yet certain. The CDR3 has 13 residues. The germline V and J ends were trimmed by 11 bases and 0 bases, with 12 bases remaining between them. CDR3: CARYGNSTDTQYF. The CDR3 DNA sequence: TGTGCCCGGTATGGAAATAGCACAGATACGCAGTATTTT.

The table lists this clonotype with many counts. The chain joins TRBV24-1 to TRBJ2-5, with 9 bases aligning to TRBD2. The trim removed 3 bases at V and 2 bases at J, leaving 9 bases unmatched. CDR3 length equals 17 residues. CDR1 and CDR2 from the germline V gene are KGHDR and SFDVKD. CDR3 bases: TGTGCCACCAGTGATAGAGGACTAGCGACGACACAAGAGACCCAGTACTTC. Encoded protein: CATSDRGLATTQETQYF.

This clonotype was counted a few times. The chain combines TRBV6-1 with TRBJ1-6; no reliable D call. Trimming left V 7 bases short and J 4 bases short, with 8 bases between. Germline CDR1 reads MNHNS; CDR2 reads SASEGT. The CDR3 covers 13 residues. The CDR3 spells CASTETYNSPLHF. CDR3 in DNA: TGTGCCAGCACAGAGACTTATAATTCACCCCTCCACTTT.

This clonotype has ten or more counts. The CDR3 bases are TGCAGTGCTAGGGGAGGAACCCCCTACGAGCAGTACTTC. Protein: CSARGGTPYEQYF. V and J are TRBV20-1 and TRBJ2-7; D perhaps matches TRBD2 (6 bases). CDR1 and CDR2 (germline): DFQATT, SNEGSKA (reference sequence). The CDR3 totals 13 residues. V lost 3 bases and J 2 bases, leaving 11 bases between the germline ends.

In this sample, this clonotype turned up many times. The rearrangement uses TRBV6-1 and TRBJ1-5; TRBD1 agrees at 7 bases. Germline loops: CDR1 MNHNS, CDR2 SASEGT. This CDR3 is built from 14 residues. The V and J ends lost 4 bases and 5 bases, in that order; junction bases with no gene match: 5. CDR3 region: CASSGTGDHQPQHF. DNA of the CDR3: TGTGCCAGCAGTGGAACAGGGGACCATCAGCCCCAGCATTTT.

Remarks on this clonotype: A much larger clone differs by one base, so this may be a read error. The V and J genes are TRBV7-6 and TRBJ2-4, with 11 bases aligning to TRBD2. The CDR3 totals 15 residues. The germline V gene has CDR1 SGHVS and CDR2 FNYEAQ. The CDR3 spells CASSGVSGGAGEQLF. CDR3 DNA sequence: TGTGCCAGCAGCGGGGTTAGCGGGGGGGCAGGGGAGCAGCTCTTC.

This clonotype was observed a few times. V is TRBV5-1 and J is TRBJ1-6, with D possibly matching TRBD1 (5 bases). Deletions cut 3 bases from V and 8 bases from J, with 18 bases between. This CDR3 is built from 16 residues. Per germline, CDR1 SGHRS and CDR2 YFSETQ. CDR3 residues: CASSWGRALGDSPLHF. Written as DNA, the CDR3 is TGCGCCAGCAGCTGGGGGAGGGCCCTCGGAGATTCACCCCTCCACTTT.

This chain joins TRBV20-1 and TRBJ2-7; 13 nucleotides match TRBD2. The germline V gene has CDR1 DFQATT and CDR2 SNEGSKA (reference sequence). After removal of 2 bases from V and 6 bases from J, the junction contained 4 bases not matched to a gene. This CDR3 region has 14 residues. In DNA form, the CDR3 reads TGCAGTGCTAGACTGACTAGCGGGAGGCTCGAGCAGTACTTC. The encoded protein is CSARLTSGRLEQYF.

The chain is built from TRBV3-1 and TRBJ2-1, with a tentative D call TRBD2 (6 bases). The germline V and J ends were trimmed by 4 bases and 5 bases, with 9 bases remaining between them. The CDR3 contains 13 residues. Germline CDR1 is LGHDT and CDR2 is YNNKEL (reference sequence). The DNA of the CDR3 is TGTGCCAGCAGCCCTCGGGGGAACAATGAGCAGTTCTTC. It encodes CASSPRGNNEQFF.

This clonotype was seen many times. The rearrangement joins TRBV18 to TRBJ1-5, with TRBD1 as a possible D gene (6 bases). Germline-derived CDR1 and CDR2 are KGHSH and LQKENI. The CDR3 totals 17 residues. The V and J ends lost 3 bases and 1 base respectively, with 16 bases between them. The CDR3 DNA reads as TGTGCCAGCTCACCCCTCCCCGGACAGACCAGCAATCAGCCCCAGCATTTT. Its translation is CASSPLPGQTSNQPQHF.

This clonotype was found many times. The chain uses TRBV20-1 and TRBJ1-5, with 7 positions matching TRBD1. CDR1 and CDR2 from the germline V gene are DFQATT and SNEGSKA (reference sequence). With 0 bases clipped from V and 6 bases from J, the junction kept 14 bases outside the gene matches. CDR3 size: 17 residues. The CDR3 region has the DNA TGCAGTGCTAGAGATGCCTTGATGACAGGGTACCTTCAGCCCCAGCATTTT. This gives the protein CSARDALMTGYLQPQHF.

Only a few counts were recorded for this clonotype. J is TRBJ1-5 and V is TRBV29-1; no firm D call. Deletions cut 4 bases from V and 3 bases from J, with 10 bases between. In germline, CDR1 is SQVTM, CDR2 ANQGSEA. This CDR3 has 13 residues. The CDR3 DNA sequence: TGCAGCGTTGCGACGGAAATCAATCAGCCCCAGCATTTT. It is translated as CSVATEINQPQHF.